Listed below are T cell receptor beta chains from one sample, sequenced in a study of OX40 agonist ivuxolimab in advanced cancers. This table comes from immunoSEQ multiplex PCR, and its TCRdb copy is limited to in-frame clones, with some not included. The sample comprises tens of thousands of clones, roughly 90% of which are singletons, and 25% to 35% rests with the top ten. Sample: CD4+ or CD8+ T cells sorted from blood, taken in a trial of the OX40 agonist ivuxolimab. These receptor sequences come from an adult with an advanced solid tumor such as melanoma, head and neck, liver or kidney cancer. The CDR3 runs from the conserved cysteine through the conserved F or W. D genes are given only for firm matches. The size entry is marked missing in some rows and otherwise reads once, few, many or a size class.

J | V | size | length | D | CDR3 | DNA
TRBJ2-1 | TRBV6-4 | NA | 16 | TRBD2 | CASSDSTSEFYNEQFF | TGTGCCAGCAGTGACTCCACTAGCGAATTCTACAATGAGCAGTTCTTC
TRBJ2-7 | TRBV19 | NA | 15 | NA | CASSLLADRTYEQYF | TGTGCCAGTAGTCTGCTAGCGGACAGAACCTACGAGCAGTACTTC
TRBJ1-2 | TRBV7-9 | NA | 10 | NA | CASSLERSTF | TGTGCCAGCAGCTTAGAGAGGAGCACCTTC
TRBJ2-5 | TRBV28 | NA | 15 | NA | CASSLIAEWGETQYF | TGTGCCAGCAGTTTAATAGCGGAGTGGGGGGAGACCCAGTACTTC
TRBJ2-1 | TRBV10-1 | NA | 17 | TRBD2 | CASSESDWGGRAGEQFF | TGCGCCAGCAGTGAGTCGGATTGGGGCGGGAGGGCCGGTGAGCAGTTCTTC
TRBJ1-4 | TRBV27 | NA | 15 | NA | CASSPSYSGGEKLFF | TGTGCCAGCAGTCCATCCTACAGCGGCGGTGAAAAACTGTTTTTT
TRBJ2-3 | TRBV2 | once | 18 | TRBD2 | CASSDLAGVGRGTDTQYF | TGTGCCAGCAGCGACCTAGCGGGAGTAGGGCGTGGCACAGATACGCAGTATTTT
TRBJ2-1 | TRBV28 | NA | 21 | TRBD1 | CASSSYLGDREIIRSYNEQFF | TGTGCCAGCAGTTCTTACCTGGGGGACAGGGAAATAATAAGGTCCTACAATGAGCAGTTCTTC
TRBJ2-7 | TRBV11-2 | NA | 14 | TRBD1 | CASSHGTGFYEQYF | TGTGCCAGCAGCCACGGGACAGGGTTCTACGAGCAGTACTTC
TRBJ2-1 | TRBV7-9 | NA | 16 | NA | CASSLVSSGPYNEQFF | TGTGCCAGCAGCTTAGTTAGTAGCGGACCCTACAATGAGCAGTTCTTC
TRBJ2-7 | TRBV28 | once | 19 | TRBD1 | CASSSPDDRTGTGDYEQYF | TGTGCCAGCAGTTCCCCAGACGATCGGACCGGGACAGGGGACTACGAGCAGTACTTC
TRBJ2-1 | TRBV6-5 | NA | 15 | TRBD2 | CASSYGGLAGVEQFF | TGTGCCAGCAGTTACGGGGGGTTGGCGGGGGTTGAGCAGTTCTTC
TRBJ2-7 | TRBV6-5 | NA | 15 | NA | CASSRGTYHSYEQYF | TGTGCCAGCAGCCGCGGGACCTACCACTCCTACGAGCAGTACTTC
TRBJ2-3 | TRBV29-1 | NA | 17 | NA | CSVEDHQGPTSTDTQYF | TGCAGCGTTGAAGATCATCAGGGGCCTACTAGCACAGATACGCAGTATTTT
TRBJ1-1 | TRBV6-4 | NA | 14 | NA | CASSDSLGGSEAFF | TGTGCCAGCAGTGACTCCCTCGGGGGCAGTGAAGCTTTCTTT
TRBJ2-4 | TRBV19 | NA | 18 | NA | CASSIDRNRALAKNIQYF | TGTGCCAGTAGTATAGATCGCAACAGGGCGCTAGCCAAAAACATTCAGTACTTC
TRBJ2-7 | TRBV28 | NA | 11 | NA | CASAYNVVQYF | TGTGCCAGCGCTTACAATGTAGTGCAGTACTTC
TRBJ2-6 | TRBV6-5 | once | 14 | NA | CASSYNPGANVLTF | TGTGCCAGCAGTTACAACCCTGGGGCCAACGTCCTGACTTTC
TRBJ2-1 | TRBV29-1 | NA | 12 | NA | CSTDPLYNEQFF | TGCAGCACGGATCCCCTGTACAATGAGCAGTTCTTC
TRBJ2-2 | TRBV7-2 | NA | 17 | NA | CASSTGSLLWDTGELFF | TGTGCCAGCAGCACCGGGTCTCTCTTATGGGACACCGGGGAGCTGTTTTTT
TRBJ1-2 | TRBV6-1 | NA | 13 | TRBD1 | CASRGQGASGYTF | TGTGCCAGCCGCGGACAGGGGGCTAGCGGCTACACCTTC
TRBJ1-5 | TRBV4-1 | NA | 14 | TRBD1 | CASSSGTGGQPQHF | TGCGCCAGCAGTTCCGGGACAGGCGGTCAGCCCCAGCATTTT
TRBJ1-1 | TRBV10-2 | NA | 12 | NA | CASVTGQGRAFF | TGCGCCAGCGTAACAGGGCAAGGTAGGGCTTTCTTT
TRBJ2-7 | TRBV6-5 | NA | 13 | NA | CASSYGMGGEQYF | TGTGCCAGCAGTTACGGTATGGGGGGCGAGCAGTACTTC
TRBJ1-5 | TRBV28 | NA | 15 | TRBD1 | CASSFRDRGNQPQHF | TGTGCCAGCAGTTTTAGGGACAGGGGGAATCAGCCCCAGCATTTT
TRBJ2-2 | TRBV2 | NA | 15 | NA | CAIRGYGANTGELFF | TGTGCCATCCGAGGGTACGGGGCGAACACCGGGGAGCTGTTTTTT
TRBJ2-3 | TRBV6-5 | NA | 13 | NA | CASSSWARDTQYF | TGTGCCAGCAGTTCATGGGCCCGGGATACGCAGTATTTT
TRBJ2-2 | TRBV7-9 | NA | 12 | NA | CASSLFTGELFF | TGTGCCAGCAGCTTATTCACCGGGGAGCTGTTTTTT
TRBJ1-5 | TRBV28 | NA | 17 | NA | CASSLYEGQPSNQPQHF | TGTGCCAGCAGTTTATACGAAGGACAGCCTAGCAATCAGCCCCAGCATTTT
TRBJ1-1 | TRBV28 | NA | 12 | NA | CASSFGNTEAFF | TGTGCCAGCAGTTTCGGAAACACTGAAGCTTTCTTT
TRBJ1-3 | TRBV9 | NA | 15 | TRBD1 | CASSVSGTAGNTIYF | TGTGCCAGCAGCGTTTCCGGGACAGCTGGAAACACCATATATTTT
TRBJ2-1 | TRBV29-1 | NA | 16 | TRBD2 | CSVLGGAGISYNEQFF | TGCAGCGTCCTGGGAGGGGCAGGGATTTCCTACAATGAGCAGTTCTTC
TRBJ2-1 | TRBV28 | NA | 12 | NA | CASSLWANEQFF | TGTGCCAGCAGTTTATGGGCCAATGAGCAGTTCTTC
TRBJ1-5 | TRBV28 | NA | 16 | NA | CASSALRGWGNQPQHF | TGTGCCAGCAGCGCGTTGAGGGGTTGGGGCAATCAGCCCCAGCATTTT
TRBJ2-7 | TRBV7-6 | NA | 14 | TRBD1 | CASSYRQGPGTQYF | TGTGCCAGCAGCTACCGACAGGGCCCGGGGACGCAGTACTTC
TRBJ2-1 | TRBV10-2 | NA | 15 | NA | CASSEGLKAYNEQFF | TGCGCCAGCAGTGAGGGCTTAAAGGCCTACAATGAGCAGTTCTTC
TRBJ2-3 | TRBV21-1 | NA | 14 | NA | CASSIPGTPDTQYF | TGTGCCAGCAGCATACCCGGGACCCCAGATACGCAGTATTTT
TRBJ2-2 | TRBV19 | NA | 13 | NA | CASSPWGAGELFF | TGTGCCAGTAGTCCCTGGGGTGCCGGGGAGCTGTTTTTT
TRBJ2-7 | TRBV11-1 | NA | 15 | TRBD2 | CASSSPGLGTYEQYF | TGTGCCAGCAGCTCTCCGGGACTAGGCACCTACGAGCAGTACTTC
TRBJ1-5 | TRBV4-1 | NA | 15 | NA | CASSQSPVSNQPQHF | TGCGCCAGCAGCCAATCGCCAGTAAGCAATCAGCCCCAGCATTTT
TRBJ2-3 | TRBV4-2 | NA | 14 | NA | CASSQFGYTDTQYF | TGTGCCAGCAGCCAATTCGGGTACACAGATACGCAGTATTTT
TRBJ2-1 | TRBV7-8 | NA | 15 | NA | CASSLARRDYNEQFF | TGTGCCAGCAGCTTAGCGCGGAGGGACTACAATGAGCAGTTCTTC
TRBJ2-7 | TRBV5-8 | once | 16 | TRBD1 | CASSLQGQGLSYEQYF | TGTGCCAGCAGCTTGCAGGGACAGGGTTTGTCCTACGAGCAGTACTTC
TRBJ1-2 | TRBV28 | NA | 17 | NA | CASSPSLEDLANYGYTF | TGTGCCAGCAGTCCCTCATTAGAGGATCTAGCTAACTATGGCTACACCTTC
TRBJ1-5 | TRBV15 | NA | 15 | NA | CATSSRRRVNQPQHF | TGTGCCACCAGCAGTAGGCGTCGCGTCAATCAGCCCCAGCATTTT
TRBJ2-1 | TRBV19 | NA | 13 | NA | CASSTAQGNEQFF | TGTGCCAGTAGTACGGCCCAGGGCAATGAGCAGTTCTTC
TRBJ1-2 | TRBV19 | NA | 13 | NA | CASTRQEYYGYTF | TGTGCCAGTACCAGACAGGAATACTATGGCTACACCTTC
TRBJ1-1 | TRBV7-9 | NA | 13 | NA | CASSEGGRSEAFF | TGTGCCAGCAGCGAAGGGGGTCGGAGTGAAGCTTTCTTT
TRBJ2-7 | TRBV4-1 | NA | 15 | TRBD2 | CASSRLVLAGYEQYF | TGCGCCAGCAGCCGACTTGTTCTAGCGGGCTACGAGCAGTACTTC
TRBJ2-2 | TRBV7-6 | NA | 17 | TRBD1 | CASSLPGQGAPTGELFF | TGTGCCAGCAGCTTACCGGGACAGGGGGCCCCTACCGGGGAGCTGTTTTTT